This T cell receptor (beta chain) was sequenced during a study of blood T cell repertoires in COVID-19. Using immunoSEQ multiplex PCR, the repertoire was profiled, and TCRdb retains in-frame clones only, with some absent. The sample holds about 180,000 clones, 83% seen once. Germline values: CDR1 SGHRS, CDR2 YFSETQ. The V and J ends lost 4 bases and 3 bases, in that order; junction bases with no gene match: 6. The CDR3 has 14 residues. The TCR was taken from a human donor in a cohort sampled during active COVID-19. Sequenced: peripheral blood. This rearrangement joins TRBV5-1 to TRBJ2-7, with 8 bases identical to TRBD2. CDR3 DNA: TGCGCCAGCAGCCCGACTAGCGAGATCTACGAGCAGTACTTC. It specifies CASSPTSEIYEQYF.